The 26 T cell receptor beta chains presented below share a single source sample, sequenced in a study of memory CD4+ T cells and cytomegalovirus serostatus. Generated by immunoSEQ multiplex PCR, the TCRdb table keeps only in-frame clones and is missing some. The sample yields 54,000 or so clones, 80% to 90% seen once. Single viable CD3+CD4+CD8-CD45RO+ cells were sorted as the memory CD4+ T cells. The material sequenced was memory CD4+ T cells from blood. All receptors come from an adult in good health and CMV-seronegative.

This clone was counted between two and nine times. The rearrangement uses TRBV6-5 and TRBJ1-5; no firm D call. The CDR3 totals 15 residues. Per germline, CDR1 MNHEY and CDR2 SVGAGI. V gave up 0 bases and J gave up 0 bases, with 6 bases separating them. In nucleotides, the CDR3 is TGTGCCAGCAGTTACTCGGCAGTTAGCAATCAGCCCCAGCATTTT. Protein product: CASSYSAVSNQPQHF.

The CDR3 sequence: CASSLAQWSTTNEKLFF. CDR3 sequence (DNA): TGTGCCAGCAGCTTAGCGCAATGGTCAACAACTAATGAAAAACTGTTTTTT. The rearrangement links TRBV7-2 to TRBJ1-4; D unresolved. V dropped 0 bases and J dropped 0 bases, with 11 bases sitting between them. The CDR3 spans 17 residues. Germline CDR1 SGHTA, CDR2 FQGNSA.

There are a few counts of this clone. V and J are TRBV30 and TRBJ1-2; D is uncertain. CDR1 is GTSNPN, CDR2 SVGIG, per germline (reference sequence). CDR3 size: 14 residues. Trimming removed 8 bases from V and 0 bases from J, with 16 bases in between. DNA of the CDR3: TGTGCCACCCTCGGAAGGAGGTCTAACTATGGCTACACCTTC. Translated: CATLGRRSNYGYTF.

The DNA of the CDR3 is TGCGCCAGCAGCCCTGGACAGGGGCTAGATGAAAAACTGTTTTTT. Translation gives CASSPGQGLDEKLFF. J is TRBJ1-4 and V is TRBV5-1; TRBD1 aligns across 9 bases. V trimming: 4 bases; J trimming: 6 bases; junction bases outside the gene matches: 7. Germline V CDR1 and CDR2: SGHRS, YFSETQ. The CDR3 contains 15 residues.

The chain has TRBV5-4 and TRBJ2-3; D possibly corresponds to TRBD2 (6 bases). From germline, CDR1 is SGHNT and CDR2 YYREEE (reference sequence). This CDR3 has 13 amino acids. Trimming shortened V by 0 bases and J by 4 bases, and 6 bases separated the two germline ends. CDR3 protein: CASSLGGADTQYF. The CDR3, as DNA: TGTGCCAGCAGCTTGGGCGGGGCAGATACGCAGTATTTT.

The rearrangement uses TRBV4-1 and TRBJ1-1; D is ambiguous. Germline-derived CDR1 and CDR2 are MGHRA and YSYEKL. The CDR3 runs to 14 residues. Trimming pared 1 base from V and 5 bases from J, leaving 11 bases between. The CDR3 DNA reads as TGCGCCAGCAGCCAAGGAGGGTCGCGGACTGAAGCTTTCTTT. Residues: CASSQGGSRTEAFF.

The chain couples TRBV4-1 to TRBJ2-7, with D maybe TRBD1 (6 bases). The V end was cut by 2 bases, the J end by 2 bases, with 13 bases between. Germline CDR1 reads MGHRA; CDR2 reads YSYEKL. The CDR3 covers 15 residues. CDR3 region: CASSQFTGYPYEQYF. The CDR3 DNA is TGCGCCAGCAGCCAATTTACAGGGTACCCCTACGAGCAGTACTTC.

V and J are TRBV10-3 and TRBJ2-7; 7 bases match TRBD1. Germline V lookup: CDR1 ENHRY, CDR2 SYGVKD. V lost 5 bases, J lost 11 bases, and 12 bases stayed unmatched. This CDR3 is 13 amino acids long. The CDR3 DNA is TGTGCCATCAGTAAAGACAGGGAAGCAAGGGAGTACTTC. Translating it yields CAISKDREAREYF.

This clone was seen once. This chain uses TRBV18 with TRBJ2-7; weak D call: TRBD2 (5 bases). V was cut by 2 bases and J by 7 bases, with 15 bases left in between. The CDR3 runs to 14 residues. Germline V gene lookup returns CDR1 KGHSH and CDR2 LQKENI. The CDR3 nucleotides read TGTGCCAGCTCACCATTACAAGAGGGTGGAGAGCAGTACTTC. Protein product: CASSPLQEGGEQYF. Full variable domain (outside the CDR3, taken from reference TRBV18 and TRBJ2-7): NAGVMQNPRHLVRRRGQEARLRCSPMKGHSHVYWYRQLPEEGLKFMVYLQKENIIDESGMPKERFSAEFPKEGPSILRIQQVVRGDSAAYFCASSPLQEGGEQYFGPGTRLTVT.

The chain combines TRBV5-5 with TRBJ1-1, with D perhaps matching TRBD1 (5 bases). The length of the CDR3 is 12 residues. Trimming took off 5 bases at V and 9 bases at J, with 14 bases between the two ends. CDR1 and CDR2 from the germline V gene are SGHKS and YYEKEE (reference sequence). The CDR3 sequence: CASRPRDGKAFF. CDR3 nucleotide sequence: TGTGCCAGCAGACCTCGGGACGGAAAAGCTTTCTTT.

The rearrangement joins TRBV6-5 to TRBJ1-1, with D unclear. The length of the CDR3 is 13 residues. V lost 6 bases, J lost 11 bases, and 19 bases lay in between. The V gene's germline CDR1 is MNHEY and CDR2 SVGAGI. CDR3 DNA: TGTGCCAGCAGCCTCGGAGCCAGGCTTGGCGCTTTCTTT. Its translation: CASSLGARLGAFF.

The rearrangement joins TRBV29-1 to TRBJ1-4; D not resolved. V lost 5 bases to trimming and J lost 7 bases, with 5 bases between them. The CDR3 consists of 10 residues. Germline V CDR1 and CDR2: SQVTM, ANQGSEA. CDR3 bases: TGCAGCGTTCTGGGTGAAAAACTGTTTTTT. This sequence encodes CSVLGEKLFF.

The genes are TRBV5-4 and TRBJ1-1; 8 nucleotides line up with TRBD1. The CDR3 runs to 16 residues. Germline V gene lookup returns CDR1 SGHNT and CDR2 YYREEE (reference sequence). Trimming at V came to 4 bases and at J to 1 base, leaving 9 bases not matched to a gene. The CDR3, as DNA: TGTGCCAGCAGCCCCCAAACAGGACAGGGGAACACTGAAGCTTTCTTT. Amino acids: CASSPQTGQGNTEAFF.

CDR3 bases: TGTGCCAGCAGCTCCCGGGACACCGGGGAGCTGTTTTTT. As protein: CASSSRDTGELFF. The chain links TRBV27 to TRBJ2-2; D gene ambiguous. Germline V lookup: CDR1 MNHEY, CDR2 SMNVEV (reference sequence). CDR3 length equals 13 residues. V was clipped by 6 bases and J by 3 bases, with 8 bases between them.

The chain has TRBV28 and TRBJ2-7; 8 positions match TRBD2. This CDR3 has 16 amino acids. Trimming took 5 bases from V and 2 from J; bases not matched to a gene: 11. Germline V CDR1 and CDR2: MDHEN, SYDVKM. The CDR3 protein is CASSPVSGTYTYEQYF. CDR3 bases: TGTGCCAGCAGTCCTGTTAGCGGGACTTACACCTACGAGCAGTACTTC.

V usage is TRBV11-2 and J usage is TRBJ2-5, with D possibly being TRBD1 or TRBD2 (5 bases each). Trimming shortened V by 2 bases and J by 2 bases, and 15 bases separated the two germline ends. The V gene's germline CDR1 is SGHAT and CDR2 FQNNGV. The CDR3 is 16 amino acids. The CDR3 is CASSLLGTAEQETQYF. The CDR3 nucleotides are TGTGCCAGCAGCTTATTGGGGACCGCTGAACAAGAGACCCAGTACTTC.

CDR3 sequence reads: CASSLYGRGRSYNEQFF. DNA of the CDR3: TGTGCCAGCAGTTTATATGGGAGGGGGAGATCCTACAATGAGCAGTTCTTC. This rearrangement joins TRBV27 to TRBJ2-1, with D possibly TRBD2 on 7 matching bases. The germline V gene encodes CDR1 MNHEY and CDR2 SMNVEV (reference sequence). Trimming stripped 1 base from V and 1 base from J, with 14 bases between. This CDR3 spans 17 amino acids.

The rearrangement uses TRBV18 and TRBJ1-1; TRBD1 might be the D (5 bases). Trimming removed 2 bases at V and 13 bases at J, with 17 bases between. The germline CDR1 and CDR2 sequences are KGHSH and LQKENI. The CDR3 extends over 13 amino acids. The CDR3 nucleotides are TGTGCCAGCTCACCATCGGACACACGGGGGGATTTCTTT. Its translation: CASSPSDTRGDFF.

The chain has TRBV10-3 and TRBJ2-5; TRBD1 aligns across 9 bases. After removal of 6 bases from V and 3 bases from J, the junction contained 5 bases not matched to a gene. The CDR3 length is 14 residues. Per the germline V gene, CDR1 is ENHRY and CDR2 is SYGVKD. CDR3 in DNA: TGTGCCATCAGCCGGGACAGGGTAAAAGAGACCCAGTACTTC. Its translation: CAISRDRVKETQYF.

The chain has TRBV6-6 and TRBJ2-2, with D uncertain. Germline assignment: CDR1 MNHNY and CDR2 SVGAGI (reference sequence). Trimming stripped 4 bases from V and 8 bases from J, with 8 bases between. CDR3 length: 12 residues. This chain's CDR3 is CASSSLGGELFF. In nucleotides, the CDR3 is TGTGCCAGCAGTTCCCTGGGAGGGGAGCTGTTTTTT.

CDR3 sequence reads: CASSDSPGAGNYNEQFF. In DNA, the CDR3 is TGTGCCAGCAGTGACAGTCCCGGTGCAGGGAACTACAATGAGCAGTTCTTC. The chain combines TRBV6-4 with TRBJ2-1; D is perhaps TRBD1 (5 bases). The V end lost 2 bases, the J end lost 3 bases, and 17 bases lay between the germline ends. The V gene's germline CDR1 is MRHNA and CDR2 SNTAGT. The CDR3 extends over 17 amino acids.

The J gene is TRBJ2-3, the V gene TRBV30; 9 bases are shared with TRBD1. The CDR3 extends over 15 amino acids. Germline V gene lookup returns CDR1 GTSNPN and CDR2 SVGIG (reference sequence). The junction had 3 bases not matched to a gene; V was cut back by 0 bases and J by 2 bases. The CDR3 nucleotides are TGTGCCTGGAGTGTCGGACAGGGGATCACAGATACGCAGTATTTT. It encodes CAWSVGQGITDTQYF. Combining the CDR3 with reference TRBV30 and TRBJ2-3 gives the whole variable domain SQTIHQWPATLVQPVGSPLSLECTVEGTSNPNLYWYRQAAGRGLQLLFYSVGIGQISSEVPQNLSASRPQDRQFILSSKKLLLSDSGFYLCAWSVGQGITDTQYFGPGTRLTVL.

The chain recombines TRBV5-1 with TRBJ2-5; D remains ambiguous. Trimming stripped 2 bases from V and 2 bases from J, with 7 bases between. The CDR3 runs to 13 residues. Germline values: CDR1 SGHRS, CDR2 YFSETQ. This CDR3 reads CASSFDGQETQYF. DNA for the CDR3: TGCGCCAGCAGCTTTGACGGGCAAGAGACCCAGTACTTC. The full variable domain, with the rest looked up from reference TRBV5-1 and TRBJ2-5, is KAGVTQTPRYLIKTRGQQVTLSCSPISGHRSVSWYQQTPGQGLQFLFEYFSETQRNKGNFPGRFSGRQFSNSRSEMNVSTLELGDSALYLCASSFDGQETQYFGPGTRLLVL.

The gene calls are TRBV9 and TRBJ2-1; 7 bases are a match to TRBD2. Germline V gives CDR1 SGDLS, CDR2 YYNGEE. The CDR3 runs to 12 residues. V lost 4 bases and J lost 15; bases outside the gene matches: 10. The CDR3 sequence is CASSTQRDILFF. The CDR3 DNA sequence: TGTGCCAGCAGCACTCAGCGGGATATCTTGTTCTTC.

The chain uses TRBV5-1 and TRBJ2-3, with no clear D. V was trimmed by 8 bases and J by 2 bases, leaving 15 bases between them. The germline CDR1 and CDR2 sequences are SGHRS and YFSETQ. CDR3 length: 14 amino acids. The CDR3 spells CASRDPEHTDTQYF. Written as DNA, the CDR3 is TGCGCCAGTAGAGACCCTGAACACACAGATACGCAGTATTTT.

The chain couples TRBV9 to TRBJ2-2; the D gene is possibly TRBD2 (5 bases). The V end lost 3 bases, the J end lost 3 bases, and 15 bases lay between the germline ends. Germline V gene sequence: CDR1 SGDLS, CDR2 YYNGEE. The CDR3 covers 16 residues. In nucleotides, the CDR3 is TGTGCCAGCAGCGCCTTGGTGGTCGGGGACACCGGGGAGCTGTTTTTT. It specifies CASSALVVGDTGELFF.